The 22 T cell receptor beta chains below come from one sample, sequenced in a study of T-cell reconstitution after alpha-beta-depleted transplantation in children. A library of TCRbeta sequences, prepared with unique molecular identifiers, was generated. Each CDR3 protein gets one entry after TCRdb re-called the PCR reads with MiXCR. Among 200,000 to 300,000 distinct CDR3 sequences, 12% were seen once, and the ten largest hold roughly 2.8%. The sample in question was PBMCs from the stem cell graft donor, obtained from the stem cell graft. The receptors come from a human donor who donated a stem cell graft to a child with acute lymphoblastic leukemia.

This clonotype appeared a single time. This rearrangement joins TRBV4-1 to TRBJ1-6, with D tentatively TRBD1 (5 bases). V lost 0 bases, J lost 12 bases, and 15 bases lay in between. CDR1 and CDR2 (germline): MGHRA, YSYEKL. The CDR3 contains 15 residues. CDR3 nucleotides: TGCGCCAGCAGCCAAGATTACGACAGCAGAGAACCCCTCCACTTT. This translates into CASSQDYDSREPLHF.

This clonotype was observed at least ten times. The V call is TRBV5-1, the J call TRBJ2-7; D perhaps matches TRBD1 (5 bases). V lost 4 bases and J lost 5, with 16 bases in between. The germline CDR1 and CDR2 sequences are SGHRS and YFSETQ. The CDR3 loop spans 14 amino acids. The chain's CDR3 is CASSADSGWNEQYF. In DNA form, the CDR3 reads TGCGCCAGCAGCGCTGACAGTGGATGGAACGAGCAGTACTTC.

This clonotype came up many times. The J gene is TRBJ2-7, the V gene TRBV6-2 or TRBV6-3, with D perhaps matching TRBD2 (6 bases). This CDR3 is 13 amino acids long. Germline assignment: CDR1 MNHEY and CDR2 SVGEGT. The ends were cut back, 2 bases at V and 3 bases at J, with 8 bases in the middle. CDR3 region: CASSYRGVYEQYF. The CDR3 region has the DNA TGTGCCAGCAGTTACCGCGGGGTCTACGAGCAGTACTTC.

This clonotype was counted between two and nine times. The V gene is TRBV5-5, the J gene TRBJ2-1; 9 bases align to TRBD1. CDR3 length equals 15 residues. Germline values: CDR1 SGHKS, CDR2 YYEKEE (reference sequence). The junction had 9 bases not matched to a gene; V was cut back by 4 bases and J by 7 bases. The CDR3 region is CASSALTGQGNEQFF. The CDR3 DNA is TGTGCCAGCAGCGCCCTAACAGGACAGGGGAATGAGCAGTTCTTC.

This clonotype was counted many times. J is TRBJ2-1 and V is TRBV12-3 or TRBV12-4, with D uncertain. The ends were cut back, 2 bases at V and 10 bases at J, with 3 bases in the middle. The CDR3 totals 10 residues. The CDR3 DNA is TGTGCCAGCAGTTTAAAGGAGCAGTTCTTC. It yields the protein CASSLKEQFF.

The sample holds many counts of this clonotype. The rearrangement uses TRBV4-1 and TRBJ1-1; unclear D gene. The CDR3 covers 14 residues. Deletions cut 2 bases from V and 1 base from J, with 8 bases between. CDR1 is MGHRA, CDR2 YSYEKL, per germline. In DNA form, the CDR3 reads TGCGCCAGCAGCCAACAACGGACGAACACTGAAGCTTTCTTT. Its protein product is CASSQQRTNTEAFF.

This clonotype occurred many times. The CDR3 sequence is CASGRAVVTDTQYF. The CDR3 DNA follows: TGTGCCAGCGGGAGGGCGGTCGTCACAGATACGCAGTATTTT. V usage is TRBV27 and J usage is TRBJ2-3, with TRBD2 identical over 7 bases. V trimming: 8 bases; J trimming: 2 bases; junction bases outside the gene matches: 7. This CDR3 has 14 residues. Germline CDR1 and CDR2: MNHEY and SMNVEV (reference sequence).

V usage is TRBV7-2 and J usage is TRBJ1-2, with 8 positions matching TRBD1. J gave up 4 bases and V 11 bases, and 12 bases lay outside the gene matches. This CDR3 spans 14 amino acids. CDR1 is SGHTA, CDR2 FQGNSA, per germline. The CDR3 sequence: CAEGSGQGIYGYTF. CDR3 sequence (DNA): TGTGCCGAGGGTTCCGGACAGGGAATCTATGGCTACACCTTC.

This clonotype came up many times. The genes are TRBV5-1 and TRBJ2-3, with 8 bases fitting TRBD1. The CDR3 totals 21 residues. V lost 4 bases, J lost 3 bases, and 25 bases stayed unmatched. Germline lookup yields CDR1 SGHRS and CDR2 YFSETQ. The CDR3 nucleotides read TGCGCCAGCAGCCGTGACAGGGGAACCGAGGTAGAGCCACAAAGAACAGATACGCAGTATTTT. This sequence encodes CASSRDRGTEVEPQRTDTQYF. Using reference TRBV5-1 and TRBJ2-3 for the parts outside the CDR3, the full variable domain is KAGVTQTPRYLIKTRGQQVTLSCSPISGHRSVSWYQQTPGQGLQFLFEYFSETQRNKGNFPGRFSGRQFSNSRSEMNVSTLELGDSALYLCASSRDRGTEVEPQRTDTQYFGPGTRLTVL.

The gene calls are TRBV20-1 and TRBJ2-2; no clear D. Germline CDR1 and CDR2: DFQATT and SNEGSKA (reference sequence). This CDR3 has 14 amino acids. Trimming removed 3 bases at V and 0 bases at J, with 8 bases between. This CDR3 is CSASVLPNTGELFF. The CDR3 DNA reads as TGCAGTGCTAGCGTCCTCCCGAACACCGGGGAGCTGTTTTTT.

This clonotype was seen ten or more times. V usage is TRBV29-1 and J usage is TRBJ2-5; possibly TRBD2 for D (5 bases). The CDR3 spans 16 residues. Germline CDR1 reads SQVTM; CDR2 reads ANQGSEA. The V end lost 1 base, the J end lost 2 bases, and 17 bases lay between the germline ends. The CDR3 DNA reads TGCAGCGTTGAAGGCTCAGCGACTACCAGGCAAGAGACCCAGTACTTC. Amino acids: CSVEGSATTRQETQYF.

To note about this clonotype: A much larger clone is a single base away; this may be a read error. Since the CDR3 does not end with the conserved phenylalanine or tryptophan, this likely comes from a read error. This chain joins TRBV12-3 or TRBV12-4 and TRBJ1-1; possibly TRBD1 for D (5 bases). The length of the CDR3 is 11 residues. Trimming removed 5 bases from V and 11 bases from J, with 12 bases in between. CDR3 residues: CASSALGDAFL. CDR3 sequence (DNA): TGTGCCAGCAGTGCTCTAGGGGACGCTTTCTTG.

The chain combines TRBV4-1 with TRBJ1-2, with D unclear. Trimming took off 1 base at V and 3 bases at J, with 15 bases between the two ends. The CDR3 has 16 residues. Germline V gives CDR1 MGHRA, CDR2 YSYEKL. CDR3 nucleotides: TGCGCCAGCAGCCAAGCCCAATTTTGGGGTGACTATGGCTACACCTTC. The encoded protein is CASSQAQFWGDYGYTF.

This clonotype showed up many times. The chain uses TRBV12-3 or TRBV12-4 and TRBJ1-1, with TRBD1 identical over 7 bases. V gave up 4 bases and J gave up 9 bases; unmatched junction bases: 11. CDR3 size: 14 residues. The CDR3 DNA follows: TGTGCCAGCAGTTATTCCACAGGGGTGAGGCAAGCTTTCTTT. Protein: CASSYSTGVRQAFF.

The rearrangement joins TRBV29-1 to TRBJ1-4; D remains unclear. From germline, CDR1 is SQVTM and CDR2 ANQGSEA. V lost 6 bases, J lost 1 base, and 6 bases lay in between. The CDR3 spans 12 residues. The CDR3 reads CSVSGTNEKLFF. The CDR3 DNA reads as TGCAGCGTCTCAGGAACTAATGAAAAACTGTTTTTT. The complete variable domain, with remaining parts taken from reference TRBV29-1 and TRBJ1-4, reads SAVISQKPSRDICQRGTSLTIQCQVDSQVTMMFWYRQQPGQSLTLIATANQGSEATYESGFVIDKFPISRPNLTFSTLTVSNMSPEDSSIYLCSVSGTNEKLFFGSGTQLSVL.

This rearrangement joins TRBV7-9 to TRBJ2-1; no clear D. The CDR3 spans 12 residues. Looked up from germline, CDR1 is SEHNR and CDR2 is FQNEAQ (reference sequence). V shed 4 bases and J shed 10 bases, with 11 bases lying between them. Here the CDR3 reads CASSSREDEQFF. The CDR3 DNA is TGTGCCAGCAGCTCTAGAGAGGACGAGCAGTTCTTC.

This chain uses TRBV12-3 or TRBV12-4 with TRBJ2-7; 9 nucleotides match TRBD1. CDR3 length: 15 amino acids. Unmatched junction bases numbered 2, after V lost 2 bases and J lost 0 bases. This CDR3 reads CASSLTGGASYEQYF. Written as DNA, the CDR3 is TGTGCCAGCAGTTTAACAGGGGGCGCCTCCTACGAGCAGTACTTC.

On this clonotype itself: This may arise from a read error, as a much more abundant clone is one base away. This chain uses TRBV9 with TRBJ2-7; 7 nucleotides agree with TRBD1. This CDR3 region has 14 residues. Germline lookup yields CDR1 SGDLS and CDR2 YYNGEE. With 3 bases clipped from V and 0 bases from J, the junction kept 3 bases outside the gene matches. CDR3 residues: CASSATGSSYEQYF. DNA of the CDR3: TGTGCCAGCAGCGCGACAGGGAGCTCCTACGAGCAGTACTTC.

This clonotype was picked up many times. The CDR3 sequence: CSAEGDGSQPQHF. The CDR3 DNA follows: TGCAGTGCAGAGGGGGACGGGAGTCAGCCCCAGCATTTT. V is TRBV20-1 and J is TRBJ1-5; possible D gene TRBD1, 6 bases. V was pared by 6 bases and J by 6 bases, with 15 bases between. CDR1 and CDR2 (germline): DFQATT, SNEGSKA (reference sequence). CDR3 length: 13 amino acids.

This chain joins TRBV6-2 or TRBV6-3 and TRBJ2-5; maybe TRBD1 (6 bases). This CDR3 is 15 amino acids long. The germline V gene has CDR1 MNHEY and CDR2 SVGEGT. The ends were cut back, 0 bases at V and 5 bases at J, with 13 bases in the middle. As DNA, the CDR3 is TGTGCCAGCAGTTACTCACAGGGATTTGGGGAGACCCAGTACTTC. It yields the protein CASSYSQGFGETQYF.

The chain recombines TRBV3-1 with TRBJ2-2; D is ambiguous. CDR3 length: 17 residues. V was trimmed by 10 bases and J by 0 bases, leaving 21 bases between them. CDR1 is LGHDT and CDR2 is YNNKEL in the germline V gene (reference sequence). The CDR3, as DNA: TGTGCCACCTCCCAAGATAGGCAGACTGCGAACACCGGGGAGCTGTTTTTT. The encoded protein is CATSQDRQTANTGELFF. Variable domain in full (rest from reference TRBV3-1 and TRBJ2-2): DTAVSQTPKYLVTQMGNDKSIKCEQNLGHDTMYWYKQDSKKFLKIMFSYNNKELIINETVPNRFSPKSPDKAHLNLHINSLELGDSAVYFCATSQDRQTANTGELFFGEGSRLTVL.

This clonotype was seen many times. The CDR3: CAISPSYLVDYGYTF. The CDR3 DNA reads TGTGCCATCAGCCCATCCTACTTGGTTGACTATGGCTACACCTTC. This chain uses TRBV10-3 with TRBJ1-2; D call uncertain. Per the germline V gene, CDR1 is ENHRY and CDR2 is SYGVKD. The CDR3 spans 15 residues. Trimming took off 6 bases at V and 3 bases at J, with 17 bases between the two ends.